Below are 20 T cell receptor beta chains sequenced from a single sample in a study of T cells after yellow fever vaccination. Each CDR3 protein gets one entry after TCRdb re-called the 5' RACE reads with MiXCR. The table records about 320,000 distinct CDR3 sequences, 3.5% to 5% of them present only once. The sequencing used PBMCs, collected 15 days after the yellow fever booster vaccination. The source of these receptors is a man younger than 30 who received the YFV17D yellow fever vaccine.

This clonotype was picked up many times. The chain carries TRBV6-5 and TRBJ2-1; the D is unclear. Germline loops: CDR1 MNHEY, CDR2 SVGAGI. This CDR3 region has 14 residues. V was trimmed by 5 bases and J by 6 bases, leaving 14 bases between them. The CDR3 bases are TGTGCCAGCAGTAGATACGAGGCCCTCAATGAGCAGTTCTTC. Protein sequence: CASSRYEALNEQFF.

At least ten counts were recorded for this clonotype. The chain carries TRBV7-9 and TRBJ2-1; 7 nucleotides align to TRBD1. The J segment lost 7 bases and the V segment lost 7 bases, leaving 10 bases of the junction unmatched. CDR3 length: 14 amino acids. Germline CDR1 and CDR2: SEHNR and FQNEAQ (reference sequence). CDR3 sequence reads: CASTQGTAYNEQFF. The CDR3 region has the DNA TGTGCCAGCACACAGGGGACGGCATATAATGAGCAGTTCTTC.

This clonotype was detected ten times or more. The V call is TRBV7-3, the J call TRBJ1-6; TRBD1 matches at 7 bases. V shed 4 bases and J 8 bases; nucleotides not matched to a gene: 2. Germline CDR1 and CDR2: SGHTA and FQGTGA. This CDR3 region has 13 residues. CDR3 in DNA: TGTGCCAGCAGCTCGGGACAGCATTCACCCCTCCACTTT. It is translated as CASSSGQHSPLHF.

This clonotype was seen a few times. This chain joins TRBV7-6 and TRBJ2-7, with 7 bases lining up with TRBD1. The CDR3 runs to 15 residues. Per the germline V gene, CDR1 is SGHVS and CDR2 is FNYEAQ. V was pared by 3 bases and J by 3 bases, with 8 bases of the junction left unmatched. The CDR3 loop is CASSFETGPVYEQYF. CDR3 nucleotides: TGTGCCAGCAGCTTCGAGACAGGGCCAGTCTACGAGCAGTACTTC.

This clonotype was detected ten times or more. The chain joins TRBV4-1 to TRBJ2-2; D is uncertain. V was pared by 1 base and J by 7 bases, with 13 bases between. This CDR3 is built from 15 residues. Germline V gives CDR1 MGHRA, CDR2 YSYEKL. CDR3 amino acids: CASSQGEVGIGELFF. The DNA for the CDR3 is TGCGCCAGCAGCCAAGGAGAGGTGGGGATCGGGGAGCTGTTTTTT.

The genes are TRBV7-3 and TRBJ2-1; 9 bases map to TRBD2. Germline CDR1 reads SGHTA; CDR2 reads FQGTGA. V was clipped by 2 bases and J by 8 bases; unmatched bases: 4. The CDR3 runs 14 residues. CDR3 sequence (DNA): TGTGCCAGCAGCTTAGTAGCGGGGGATGATGAGCAGTTCTTC. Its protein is CASSLVAGDDEQFF.

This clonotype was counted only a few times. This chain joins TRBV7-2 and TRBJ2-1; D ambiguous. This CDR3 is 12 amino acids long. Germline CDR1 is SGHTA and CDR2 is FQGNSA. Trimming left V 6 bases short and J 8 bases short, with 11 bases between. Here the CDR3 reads CASSPFADEQFF. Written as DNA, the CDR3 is TGTGCCAGCAGTCCATTCGCCGATGAGCAGTTCTTC.

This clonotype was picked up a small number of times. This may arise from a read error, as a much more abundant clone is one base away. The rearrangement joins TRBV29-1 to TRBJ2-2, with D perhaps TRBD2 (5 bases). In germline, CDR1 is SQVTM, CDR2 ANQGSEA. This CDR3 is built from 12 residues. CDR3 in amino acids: CSVEGSTGELYF. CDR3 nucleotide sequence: TGCAGCGTTGAGGGGTCCACCGGGGAGCTGTATTTT.

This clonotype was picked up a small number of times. DNA of the CDR3: TGTGCCAGCAGCCAAGAGACATACAATGAGCAGTTCTTC. Encoded protein: CASSQETYNEQFF. The chain couples TRBV3-1 to TRBJ2-1; D not resolved. The CDR3 covers 13 residues. CDR1 and CDR2 from the germline V gene are LGHDT and YNNKEL (reference sequence). V lost 0 bases to trimming and J lost 4 bases, with 4 bases between them.

CDR3 protein: CSARVNWGLNTEAFF. The CDR3 coding sequence is TGCAGTGCTAGAGTAAATTGGGGACTGAACACTGAAGCTTTCTTT. V is TRBV20-1 and J is TRBJ1-1, with D possibly matching TRBD1 (5 bases). This CDR3 contains 15 residues. Trimming removed 1 base from V and 0 bases from J, with 12 bases in between. Germline-derived CDR1 and CDR2 are DFQATT and SNEGSKA (reference sequence).

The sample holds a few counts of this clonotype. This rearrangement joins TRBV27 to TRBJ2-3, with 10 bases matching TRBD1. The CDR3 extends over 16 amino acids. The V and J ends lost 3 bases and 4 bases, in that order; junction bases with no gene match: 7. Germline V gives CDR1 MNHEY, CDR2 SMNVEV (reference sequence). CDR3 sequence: CASSFGTGALPDTQYF. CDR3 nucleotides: TGTGCCAGCAGTTTCGGGACAGGGGCCCTGCCAGATACGCAGTATTTT.

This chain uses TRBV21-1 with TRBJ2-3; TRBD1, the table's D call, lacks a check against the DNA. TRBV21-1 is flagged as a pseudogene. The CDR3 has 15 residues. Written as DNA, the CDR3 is TGTGCCAGCAGCAAAGAGGGGGATCCTACAGATACGCAGTATTTT. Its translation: CASSKEGDPTDTQYF.

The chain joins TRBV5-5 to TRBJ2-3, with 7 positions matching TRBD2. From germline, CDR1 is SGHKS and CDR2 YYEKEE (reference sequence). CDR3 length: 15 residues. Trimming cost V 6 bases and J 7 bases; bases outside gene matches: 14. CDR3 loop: CASTDHGGRVNTQYF. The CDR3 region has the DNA TGTGCCAGCACCGATCACGGGGGGAGGGTAAATACGCAGTATTTT.

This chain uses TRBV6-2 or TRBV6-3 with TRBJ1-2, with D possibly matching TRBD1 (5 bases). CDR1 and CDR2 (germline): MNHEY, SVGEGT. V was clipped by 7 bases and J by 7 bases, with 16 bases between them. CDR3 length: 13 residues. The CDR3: CASITGNEVGYTF. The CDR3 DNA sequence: TGTGCCAGCATTACAGGAAATGAGGTTGGCTACACCTTC.

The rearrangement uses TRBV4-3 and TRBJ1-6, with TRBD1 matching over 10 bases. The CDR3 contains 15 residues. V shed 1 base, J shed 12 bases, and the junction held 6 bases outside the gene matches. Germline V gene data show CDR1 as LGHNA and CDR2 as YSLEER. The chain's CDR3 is CASSQGWTGGRPLHF. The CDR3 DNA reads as TGCGCCAGCAGCCAAGGATGGACAGGGGGTCGACCCCTCCACTTT.

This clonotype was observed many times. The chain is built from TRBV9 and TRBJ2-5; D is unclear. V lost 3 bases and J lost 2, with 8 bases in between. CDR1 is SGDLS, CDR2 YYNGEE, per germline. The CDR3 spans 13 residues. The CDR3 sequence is CASSAPDQETQYF. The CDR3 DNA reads TGTGCCAGCAGCGCCCCCGATCAAGAGACCCAGTACTTC.

The CDR3 reads CSALPPDGNEKLFF. CDR3 nucleotide sequence: TGCAGTGCTCTACCTCCGGACGGGAATGAAAAACTGTTTTTT. The gene calls are TRBV20-1 and TRBJ1-4; no definite D call. The germline V gene has CDR1 DFQATT and CDR2 SNEGSKA (reference sequence). This CDR3 has 14 amino acids. V was pared by 5 bases and J by 5 bases, with 15 bases between.

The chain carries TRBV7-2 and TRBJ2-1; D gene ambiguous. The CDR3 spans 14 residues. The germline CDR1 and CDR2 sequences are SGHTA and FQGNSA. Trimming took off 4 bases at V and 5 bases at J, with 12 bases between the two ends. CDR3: CASSSVGGDNEQFF. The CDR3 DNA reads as TGTGCCAGCAGCTCCGTTGGTGGAGACAATGAGCAGTTCTTC.

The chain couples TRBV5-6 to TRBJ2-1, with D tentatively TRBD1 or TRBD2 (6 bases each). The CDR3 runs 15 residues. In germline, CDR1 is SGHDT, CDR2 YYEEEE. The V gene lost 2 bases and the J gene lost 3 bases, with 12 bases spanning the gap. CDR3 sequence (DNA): TGTGCCAGCAGCTTAGGAGGGGACATCTACAATGAGCAGTTCTTC. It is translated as CASSLGGDIYNEQFF. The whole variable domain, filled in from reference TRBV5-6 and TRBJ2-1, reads DAGVTQSPTHLIKTRGQQVTLRCSPKSGHDTVSWYQQALGQGPQFIFQYYEEEERQRGNFPDRFSGHQFPNYSSELNVNALLLGDSALYLCASSLGGDIYNEQFFGPGTRLTVL.

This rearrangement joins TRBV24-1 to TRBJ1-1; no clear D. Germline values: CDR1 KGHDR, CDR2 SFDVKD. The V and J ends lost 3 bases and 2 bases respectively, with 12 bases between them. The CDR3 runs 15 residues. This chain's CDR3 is CATSDRHRGNTEAFF. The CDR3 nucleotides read TGTGCCACCAGTGATAGACACCGGGGTAACACTGAAGCTTTCTTT.